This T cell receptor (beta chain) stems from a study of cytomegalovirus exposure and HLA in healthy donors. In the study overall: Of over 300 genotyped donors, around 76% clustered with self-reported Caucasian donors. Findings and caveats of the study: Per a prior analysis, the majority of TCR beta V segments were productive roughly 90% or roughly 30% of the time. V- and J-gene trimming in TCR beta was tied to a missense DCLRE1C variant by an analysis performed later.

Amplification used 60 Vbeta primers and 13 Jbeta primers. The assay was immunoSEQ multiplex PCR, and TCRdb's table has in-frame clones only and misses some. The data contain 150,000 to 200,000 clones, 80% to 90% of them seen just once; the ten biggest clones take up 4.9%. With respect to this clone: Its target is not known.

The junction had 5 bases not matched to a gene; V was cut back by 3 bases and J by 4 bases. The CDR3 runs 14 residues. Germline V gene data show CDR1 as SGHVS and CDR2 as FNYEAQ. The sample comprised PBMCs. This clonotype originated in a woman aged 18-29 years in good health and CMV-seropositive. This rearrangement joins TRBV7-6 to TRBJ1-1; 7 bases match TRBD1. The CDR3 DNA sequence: TGTGCCAGCAGCTTGCAACCAGGGGGCACTGAAGCTTTCTTT. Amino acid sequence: CASSLQPGGTEAFF.